The 16 T cell receptor beta chains listed next were all sequenced from one sample in a study of blood T cell repertoires in COVID-19. Sequencing was performed with immunoSEQ multiplex PCR; in TCRdb, only in-frame clones are kept and a portion is missing. Among just under 350,000 clones, roughly 89% were seen once, and the ten largest hold around 3.5%. Sequenced input: peripheral blood. The receptors shown here come from a woman aged 18-29 years who had recovered from COVID-19.

The rearrangement links TRBV7-9 to TRBJ1-1, with 7 positions matching TRBD1. Germline values: CDR1 SEHNR, CDR2 FQNEAQ (reference sequence). Trimming at V came to 5 bases and at J to 3 bases, leaving 9 bases not matched to a gene. This CDR3 spans 15 amino acids. The CDR3 loop is CASSPPPGGYTEAFF. The CDR3 nucleotides are TGTGCCAGCAGCCCCCCGCCAGGGGGTTACACTGAAGCTTTCTTT. Using reference TRBV7-9 and TRBJ1-1 for the parts outside the CDR3, the full variable domain is DTGVSQNPRHKITKRGQNVTFRCDPISEHNRLYWYRQTLGQGPEFLTYFQNEAQLEKSRLLSDRFSAERPKGSFSTLEIQRTEQGDSAMYLCASSPPPGGYTEAFFGQGTRLTVV.

V is TRBV5-1 and J is TRBJ2-1, with TRBD2 matching 7 bases. From germline, CDR1 is SGHRS and CDR2 YFSETQ. The ends lost 4 bases at V and 4 bases at J; junction bases unmatched: 11. The CDR3 consists of 16 residues. CDR3 in DNA: TGCGCCAGCAGCCCTTTTTCTAGCGGCTTGTACAATGAGCAGTTCTTC. Amino acids: CASSPFSSGLYNEQFF.

This clone was found once. V usage is TRBV11-2 and J usage is TRBJ2-1; a weak D match, TRBD2 (6 bases). The CDR3 extends over 14 amino acids. Trimming removed 5 bases from V and 1 base from J, with 9 bases in between. CDR1 and CDR2 (germline): SGHAT, FQNNGV. The CDR3 loop reads CASSIGTSYNEQFF. The CDR3 DNA reads as TGTGCCAGCAGCATCGGGACTTCCTACAATGAGCAGTTCTTC.

V is TRBV9 and J is TRBJ1-2; TRBD1 matches at 8 bases. CDR1 is SGDLS, CDR2 YYNGEE, per germline. Germline trimming cut 3 bases from V and 8 bases from J; bases unmatched to any gene: 9. This CDR3 comprises 14 residues. DNA of the CDR3: TGTGCCAGCAGCGCCACGAGACAGGGGTACGGCTACACCTTC. Translation: CASSATRQGYGYTF.

This rearrangement joins TRBV7-9 to TRBJ2-1, with D tentatively TRBD2 (6 bases). Trimming stripped 4 bases from V and 5 bases from J, with 15 bases between. Per the germline V gene, CDR1 is SEHNR and CDR2 is FQNEAQ (reference sequence). CDR3 length equals 15 residues. The chain's CDR3 is CASSSEGTPHNEQFF. The CDR3 DNA is TGTGCCAGCAGCTCGGAGGGTACACCCCACAATGAGCAGTTCTTC.

This chain joins TRBV4-1 and TRBJ2-1, with D uncertain. Germline V gene sequence: CDR1 MGHRA, CDR2 YSYEKL. The CDR3 sequence is 16 residues long. V shed 0 bases and J shed 6 bases, with 15 bases lying between them. The CDR3 nucleotides read TGCGCCAGCAGCCAAGATGCAGCGAGCCTAGGCAATGAGCAGTTCTTC. Protein product: CASSQDAASLGNEQFF.

This clone was counted a single time. The chain combines TRBV9 with TRBJ1-3; no clear D. Germline V CDR1 and CDR2: SGDLS, YYNGEE. V was shortened by 4 bases and J by 0 bases, with 5 bases between the two germline ends. The CDR3 runs 13 residues. The DNA of the CDR3 is TGTGCCAGCAGCCGGTCCTCTGGAAACACCATATATTTT. Translating gives CASSRSSGNTIYF.

This chain uses TRBV11-3 with TRBJ2-4; 7 nucleotides match TRBD1. CDR3 size: 16 residues. The junction had 15 bases not matched to a gene; V was cut back by 5 bases and J by 8 bases. Germline V gene data show CDR1 as SGHNT and CDR2 as YENEEA. The CDR3 loop is CASSLRTGDSRHIQYF. The CDR3, as DNA: TGTGCCAGCAGCCTTCGTACAGGGGATTCGAGGCACATTCAGTACTTC.

The chain employs TRBV2 and TRBJ2-2; 8 nucleotides match TRBD2. Germline trimming cut 7 bases from V and 5 bases from J; bases unmatched to any gene: 15. The CDR3 loop spans 17 amino acids. Germline assignment: CDR1 SNHLY and CDR2 FYNNEI. This CDR3 reads CASIVTFGERETGELFF. The CDR3 DNA reads as TGTGCCAGCATTGTAACATTCGGGGAGCGGGAGACCGGGGAGCTGTTTTTT.

V is TRBV18 and J is TRBJ1-5; weak D call: TRBD1 (5 bases). CDR1 is KGHSH, CDR2 LQKENI, per germline. Deletions cut 3 bases from V and 2 bases from J, with 11 bases between. This CDR3 region has 15 residues. CDR3 amino acids: CASSPLGGGNQPQHF. CDR3 nucleotides: TGTGCCAGCTCACCCCTGGGGGGGGGCAATCAGCCCCAGCATTTT.

This chain links TRBV7-8 with TRBJ2-1; 10 bases match TRBD2. Germline CDR1 and CDR2: SGHVS and FQNEAQ. Losses at the gene ends were 0 bases for V and 7 bases for J; bases not matched to a gene: 6. This CDR3 is 16 amino acids long. CDR3 coding DNA: TGTGCCAGCAGCTTAGCAGGACTAGCGGAGGGTAATGAGCAGTTCTTC. Its protein is CASSLAGLAEGNEQFF. Full variable domain (rest looked up from reference TRBV7-8 and TRBJ2-1): GAGVSQSPRYKVAKRGQDVALRCDPISGHVSLFWYQQALGQGPEFLTYFQNEAQLDKSGLPSDRFFAERPEGSVSTLKIQRTQQEDSAVYLCASSLAGLAEGNEQFFGPGTRLTVL.

This chain connects TRBV11-2 to TRBJ1-6; TRBD1 aligns across 7 bases. Germline CDR1 and CDR2: SGHAT and FQNNGV. Trimming took 9 bases from V and 1 from J; bases not matched to a gene: 6. CDR3 size: 15 residues. The CDR3 nucleotides read TGTGCCAGTTCAAAGGGACAGTCCTATAATTCACCCCTCCACTTT. As protein: CASSKGQSYNSPLHF.

The genes are TRBV7-2 and TRBJ2-5; possibly TRBD2 for D (5 bases). Germline CDR1 and CDR2: SGHTA and FQGNSA. V dropped 5 bases and J dropped 4 bases, with 23 bases sitting between them. CDR3 length: 17 residues. CDR3 amino acids: CASSRVGGRRLGETQYF. The CDR3 DNA sequence: TGTGCCAGCAGCCGCGTCGGAGGTCGGAGATTAGGAGAGACCCAGTACTTC.

The genes are TRBV4-3 and TRBJ2-3; 8 bases match TRBD2. Germline V gives CDR1 LGHNA, CDR2 YSLEER. This CDR3 spans 19 amino acids. V shed 4 bases, J shed 1 base, and the junction held 16 bases outside the gene matches. The CDR3 region is CASSRDPTFAGGRTDTQYF. The CDR3 region has the DNA TGCGCCAGCAGCCGAGACCCGACTTTCGCGGGAGGTCGCACAGATACGCAGTATTTT.

The V gene is TRBV12-3 or TRBV12-4, the J gene TRBJ1-1; TRBD1 might be the D (5 bases). V was trimmed by 5 bases and J by 3 bases, leaving 10 bases between them. The CDR3 is made up of 13 amino acids. CDR3: CASSGGTDTEAFF. CDR3 DNA sequence: TGTGCCAGCAGTGGGGGGACGGACACTGAAGCTTTCTTT.

This chain joins TRBV6-6 and TRBJ1-3; 8 bases align to TRBD1. V lost 2 bases and J lost 3; bases outside the gene matches: 0. This CDR3 spans 14 amino acids. The germline gives CDR1 MNHNY, CDR2 SVGAGI (reference sequence). The CDR3 spells CASSYGQGGNTIYF. For the CDR3, the DNA is TGTGCCAGCAGTTACGGACAGGGTGGAAACACCATATATTTT.